This T cell receptor beta chain is drawn from a study of T-cell memory formation after mild COVID-19. Study-level information: Clustering of TCRs was largely donor specific.

There are 16 residues in the CDR3. The germline V gene has CDR1 DFQATT and CDR2 SNEGSKA (reference sequence). Trimming removed 5 bases from V and 4 bases from J; junction bases left unmatched: 12. Study findings and constraints: Prior to infection, memory already included some responding clones, suggesting cross-reactive memory joined.

TCRdb used MiXCR to reprocess the 5' RACE reads, holding one entry per CDR3 protein. The sample includes 110,000 or so distinct CDR3 sequences, roughly a sixth of them seen just once. This clonotype was detected a few times. Its antigen is unknown. The V gene is TRBV20-1, the J gene TRBJ2-4, with 9 nucleotides matching TRBD2. The TCR sequence derives from a man aged 18 to 29 who had mild COVID-19 (a few samples of this study predate the infection). Cell type and time point are not known. Material for sequencing was PBMCs or a T cell subset sorted from them (not recorded which). CDR3 nucleotides: TGCAGTGCTCCCGGGTCCAGCGGGGGGCCAAAAAACATTCAGTACTTC. Residues: CSAPGSSGGPKNIQYF.